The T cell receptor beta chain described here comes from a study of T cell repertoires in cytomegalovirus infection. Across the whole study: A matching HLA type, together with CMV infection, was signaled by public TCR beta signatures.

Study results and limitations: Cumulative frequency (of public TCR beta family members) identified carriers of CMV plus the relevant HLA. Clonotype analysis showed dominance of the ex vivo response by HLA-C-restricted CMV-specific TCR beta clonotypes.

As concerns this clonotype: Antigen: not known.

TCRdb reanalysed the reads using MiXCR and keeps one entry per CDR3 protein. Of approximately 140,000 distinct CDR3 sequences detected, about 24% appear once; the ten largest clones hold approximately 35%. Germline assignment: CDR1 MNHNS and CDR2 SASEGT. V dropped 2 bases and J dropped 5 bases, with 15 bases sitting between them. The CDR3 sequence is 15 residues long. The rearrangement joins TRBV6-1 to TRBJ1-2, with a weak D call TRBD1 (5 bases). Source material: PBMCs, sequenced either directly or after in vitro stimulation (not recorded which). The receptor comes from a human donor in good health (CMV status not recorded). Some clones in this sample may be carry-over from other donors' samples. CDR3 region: CASSEFWGSNYGYTF. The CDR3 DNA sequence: TGTGCCAGCAGTGAATTTTGGGGCAGCAATTATGGCTACACCTTC.